A selection of T cell receptor beta chains follows, all from one sample in a study of blood T cell repertoires in COVID-19. Profiling relied on immunoSEQ multiplex PCR, and the TCRdb table lists in-frame clones only, not all of them. The sample lists 150,000 to 200,000 clones; about 90% were seen once. Sample: peripheral blood. Receptors were obtained from a man in his thirties or forties with COVID-19, enrolled during active disease. The CDR3 runs from the conserved cysteine through the conserved F or W. D genes are given only for firm matches. Some rows have no size entry. The others give once, few or many, or a class for an expanded clone.

TRBJ1-3 - - TRBV6-5 TGTGCCAGCAGTTACTCGCGCTCTGGAAACACCATATATTTT CASSYSRSGNTIYF
TRBJ2-2 - TRBD2 TRBV27 TGTGCCAGCAGTCCCTTGGTGATAGCGGGGGCGAACACCGGGGAGCTGTTTTTT CASSPLVIAGANTGELFF
TRBJ2-7 - - TRBV30 TGTGCCTGGAGTGTTCAGTACGAGCAGTACTTC CAWSVQYEQYF
TRBJ1-2 - TRBD1 TRBV7-9 TGTGCCAGCAGTGAACAGGGGGTTGATGGCTACACCTTC CASSEQGVDGYTF
TRBJ1-1 - TRBD1 TRBV5-6 TGTGCCAGCAGCTTGGCCTGGACAGGGGTCGATGGAACTGAAGCTTTCTTT CASSLAWTGVDGTEAFF
TRBJ2-7 - - TRBV7-2 TGTGCCAGCAGCTTAGTCGTTAGCTCCTACGAGCAGTACTTC CASSLVVSSYEQYF
TRBJ1-1 once - TRBV18 TGTGCCAGCTCACAGGGGGACATATACACTGAAGCTTTCTTT CASSQGDIYTEAFF
TRBJ1-2 - TRBD1 TRBV4-3 TGCGCCAGCAGCCCGAACAGGGGGTCTAACTATGGCTACACCTTC CASSPNRGSNYGYTF
TRBJ1-2 - TRBD1 TRBV6-5 TGTGCCAGCACTATCTCAGGGGGCGCGGACTATGGCTACACCTTC CASTISGGADYGYTF
TRBJ2-7 - - TRBV6-5 TGTGCCAGCAGTTACCGGGACTGGCTCAGCTACGAGCAGTACTTC CASSYRDWLSYEQYF
TRBJ1-1 - - TRBV7-2 TGTGCCAGCAGCTCCCGCCAGGGGTGGAACACTGAAGCTTTCTTT CASSSRQGWNTEAFF
TRBJ2-7 once - TRBV13 TGTGCCAGCAGCCTCAACCGGGGTTACGAGCAGTACTTC CASSLNRGYEQYF
TRBJ1-2 - TRBD1 TRBV5-6 TGTGCCAGCAGCTCTCCGGGACAGGGGGCTCGTGGCTACACCTTC CASSSPGQGARGYTF
TRBJ1-1 - - TRBV6-5 TGTGCCAGCAGTTACCGGCTAGGCCAGCGAGTTCTGGCTTTCTTT CASSYRLGQRVLAFF
TRBJ1-1 - - TRBV12-3/TRBV12-4 TGTGCCAGCAGTTGGACAGTCAACACTGAAGCTTTCTTT CASSWTVNTEAFF
TRBJ2-1 - - TRBV6-2/TRBV6-3 TGTGCCAGCAGTTACTTCTACGGGGGTGAGCAGTTCTTC CASSYFYGGEQFF
TRBJ2-3 once - TRBV2 TGTGCCAGCAGTGAAGGGGGAGGAGGAACGCAGTATTTT CASSEGGGGTQYF
TRBJ2-1 - - TRBV28 TGTGCCAGCAGTTGGACTCAGGGAGGTGAGCAGTTCTTC CASSWTQGGEQFF
TRBJ1-2 few TRBD1 TRBV4-2 TGTGCCAGCAGCCAAGGGCCGGGACAGGGGAATGGCTACACCTTC CASSQGPGQGNGYTF
TRBJ1-2 - TRBD1 TRBV27 TGTGCCAGCCCAACCTCCGGGACAGGGGGACCCGGCTACACCTTC CASPTSGTGGPGYTF
TRBJ1-2 - TRBD1 TRBV9 TGTGCCAGCAGCATAGCTATCGGGACAGCCTATGGCTACACCTTC CASSIAIGTAYGYTF
TRBJ2-3 - - TRBV7-2 TGTGCCAGCAGCTTAAGGGTGGGCAGGACTAGCACAGATACGCAGTATTTT CASSLRVGRTSTDTQYF
TRBJ2-3 - - TRBV7-9 TGTGCCAGCAGCTTAACCTTAGGGGGGGGGCTCACAGATACGCAGTATTTT CASSLTLGGGLTDTQYF